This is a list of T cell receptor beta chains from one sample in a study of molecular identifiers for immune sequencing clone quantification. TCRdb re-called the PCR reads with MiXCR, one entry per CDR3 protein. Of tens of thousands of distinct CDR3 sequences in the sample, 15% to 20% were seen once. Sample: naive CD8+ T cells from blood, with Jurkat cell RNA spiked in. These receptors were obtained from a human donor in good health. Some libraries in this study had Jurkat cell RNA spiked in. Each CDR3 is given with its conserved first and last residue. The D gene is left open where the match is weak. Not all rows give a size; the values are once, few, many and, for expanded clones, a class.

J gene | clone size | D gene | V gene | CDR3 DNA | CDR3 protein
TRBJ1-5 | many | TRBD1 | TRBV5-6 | TGTGCCAGCAGTCCCGGGCAGGGGGATCAGCCCCAGCATTTT | CASSPGQGDQPQHF
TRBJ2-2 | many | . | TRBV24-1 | TGTGCCACCAGTGATTTGTCCGGAACCGGGGAGCTGTTTTTT | CATSDLSGTGELFF
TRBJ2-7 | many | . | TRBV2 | TGTGCCAGCAGTGAAGCCCCCGAGCAGTACTTC | CASSEAPEQYF
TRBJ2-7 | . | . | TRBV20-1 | TGCAATGCTAGAGCGATGGTTACCGGCTACGAGCAGTACTTC | CNARAMVTGYEQYF
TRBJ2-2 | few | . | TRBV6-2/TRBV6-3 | TGTGCCAGCAGTTACCTCGGGTCGGGAACCGGGGAGCTGTTTTTT | CASSYLGSGTGELFF
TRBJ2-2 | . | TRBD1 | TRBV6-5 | TGTGCCAGCAGTTACCAAGGGGGCGACACCGGGGAGCTGTTTTTT | CASSYQGGDTGELFF
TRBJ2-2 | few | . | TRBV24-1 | TGTGCCACCAGTGACCCACAGGGTAGGCTCGGGGAGCTGTTTTTT | CATSDPQGRLGELFF
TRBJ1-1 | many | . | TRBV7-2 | TGTGCCAGCAGCTTAGTGCTACTTCCTGGCACTGAAGCTTTCTTT | CASSLVLLPGTEAFF
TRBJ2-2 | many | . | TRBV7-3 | TGTGCCAGCAGCTTAAGGGTCTCGGGTCCGAACACCGGGGAGCTGTTTTTT | CASSLRVSGPNTGELFF
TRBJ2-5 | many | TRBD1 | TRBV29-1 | TGCAGCGTTGAAACATCAGGACAGGAACAAGAGACCCAGTACTTC | CSVETSGQEQETQYF
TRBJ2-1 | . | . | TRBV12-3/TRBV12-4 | TGTGCCAGCAGTTTATGGGCTATAGGAGTAGATGAGCAGTTCTTC | CASSLWAIGVDEQFF
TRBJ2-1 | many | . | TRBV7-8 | TGTGCCAGCAGCTATGGGAAGATCAGCCCAAATGAGCAGTTCTTC | CASSYGKISPNEQFF
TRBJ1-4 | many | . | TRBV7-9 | TGTGCCAGCAGCTTGCACCGGGACCCTAATGAAAAACTGTTTTTT | CASSLHRDPNEKLFF
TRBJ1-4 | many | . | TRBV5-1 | TGCGCCAGCAGCTTTCTAACCGCAACTAATGAAAAACTGTTTTTT | CASSFLTATNEKLFF
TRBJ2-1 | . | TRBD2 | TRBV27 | TGTGCCAGCAGGCCAGGGACTAGCGGGTTATACAATGAGCAGTTCTTC | CASRPGTSGLYNEQFF
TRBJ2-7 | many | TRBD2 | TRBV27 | TGTGCCAGCAGTTTACTAGCGGGAGGGGGCCACTACGAGCAGTACTTC | CASSLLAGGGHYEQYF
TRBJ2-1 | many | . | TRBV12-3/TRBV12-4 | TGTGCCAGCAGTCCAAGGGGCAGGCCCTACAATGAGCAGTTCTTC | CASSPRGRPYNEQFF
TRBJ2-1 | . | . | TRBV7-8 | TGTGCCAGCAGCTTACGGGGAGATCCGTCCTACAATGAGCAGTTCTTC | CASSLRGDPSYNEQFF
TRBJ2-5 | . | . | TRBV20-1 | TGCAGTGCTCTGATATCTAGCTTCTCGAGGCAGACCCAGTACTTC | CSALISSFSRQTQYF
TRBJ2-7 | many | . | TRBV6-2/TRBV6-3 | TGTGCCAGCAGTTACAATGTCGGGGACGACTCCTACGAGCAGTACTTC | CASSYNVGDDSYEQYF
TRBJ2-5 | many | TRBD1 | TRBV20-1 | TGCAGTGCTCCTAAAGAAGACAGGGTGTACCAAGAGACCCAGTACTTC | CSAPKEDRVYQETQYF
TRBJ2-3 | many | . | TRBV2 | TGTGCCAGCAGTGGACCCTTTAGCGGAGCCGCCTTCACAGATACGCAGTATTTT | CASSGPFSGAAFTDTQYF
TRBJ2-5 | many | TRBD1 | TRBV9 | TGTGCCAGCAGCGTGGGGGACAGCTCAATGGGGGAGACCCAGTACTTC | CASSVGDSSMGETQYF
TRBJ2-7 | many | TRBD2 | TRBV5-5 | TGTGCCAGCAGCCCCTGGCTGACTAGCGATTCCTACGAGCAGTACTTC | CASSPWLTSDSYEQYF
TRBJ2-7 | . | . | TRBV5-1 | TGCGCCAGCAGTCCGATAAAAGCGACCGACTACGAGCAGTACTTC | CASSPIKATDYEQYF
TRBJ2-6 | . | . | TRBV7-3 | TGTGCCAGCAGCTTAAGTGGAGGAGGGGGACGCGGGGCCAACGTCCTGACTTTC | CASSLSGGGGRGANVLTF
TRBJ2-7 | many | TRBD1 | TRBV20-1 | TGCAGTGCTAGAGATGATGACAGGGGGTATTACTACGAGCAGTACTTC | CSARDDDRGYYYEQYF
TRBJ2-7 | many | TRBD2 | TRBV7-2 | TGTGCCAGCAGCTTAGTTGCGGGAGGCAACTACGAGCAGTACTTC | CASSLVAGGNYEQYF
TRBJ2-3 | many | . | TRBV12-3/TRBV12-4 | TGTGCCAGCACCTTCGACAGGCCTACCACAGATACGCAGTATTTT | CASTFDRPTTDTQYF
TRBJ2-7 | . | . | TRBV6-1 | TGTGCCAGCAGTGAAGCCTATCGCGGCTCCTACGAGCAGTACTTC | CASSEAYRGSYEQYF
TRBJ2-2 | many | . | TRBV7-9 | TGTGCCAGCAGCTACGGGGGTGGTGCCACCGGGGAGCTGTTTTTT | CASSYGGGATGELFF
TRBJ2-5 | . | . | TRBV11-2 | TGTGCCAGCAGCTTATTTGGACCCGAAGAGACCCAGTACTTC | CASSLFGPEETQYF
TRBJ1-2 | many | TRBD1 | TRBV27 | TGTGCCAGCAGACCCAGGGGGGTCTATGGCTACACCTTC | CASRPRGVYGYTF
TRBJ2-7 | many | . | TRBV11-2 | TGTGCCAGCAGCCTGGGGGTGTCTAGTCCGTACTTC | CASSLGVSSPYF
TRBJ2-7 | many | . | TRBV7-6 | TGTGCCAGCAGCTTATGGCAGGGGATCAACGAGCAGTACTTC | CASSLWQGINEQYF
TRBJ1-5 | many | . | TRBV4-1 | TGCGCCAGCAGCCAAGGCCTTTATAGCAATCAGCCCCAGCATTTT | CASSQGLYSNQPQHF
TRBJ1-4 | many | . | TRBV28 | TGTGCCAGCACCTCGGCAGGGCAGGAACTGTTTTTT | CASTSAGQELFF
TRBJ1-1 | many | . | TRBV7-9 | TGTGCCAGCAGCTTATTGAATAGACCAGAAGCTTTCTTT | CASSLLNRPEAFF
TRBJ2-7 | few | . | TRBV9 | TGTGCCAGCAGCGTTCTGGGGGATGCCTCCTACGAGCAGTACTTC | CASSVLGDASYEQYF